This T cell receptor (beta chain) was recovered during a study of blood T cell repertoires in COVID-19. The wider study: PBMCs, B-cell-depleted T cells, or T cells provided the cDNA or gDNA that made up the material.

The trim removed 5 bases at V and 3 bases at J, leaving 8 bases unmatched. The CDR3 runs to 16 residues. CDR1 and CDR2 (germline): WSHSY, SAAADI. This clone came up a few times. Here immunoSEQ multiplex PCR was the method, and the copy in TCRdb shows in-frame clones only, minus some. In the table there are 240,000 or so clones, approximately 83% of which are singletons. The chain has TRBV10-2 and TRBJ2-5, with 11 bases that match TRBD2. This TCR was sampled from a woman in her 30s who had recovered from COVID-19. The source material was peripheral blood. The CDR3 DNA reads as TGCGCCAGCAGTAAAAGGACTAGCGGGTATAAAGAGACCCAGTACTTC. This sequence encodes CASSKRTSGYKETQYF.